These T cell receptor beta chains were read from a single sample in a study of OX40 agonist ivuxolimab in advanced cancers. The data were produced by immunoSEQ multiplex PCR, yet TCRdb's version contains in-frame clones alone and is incomplete. The sample carries roughly 86,000 clones, about nine tenths recorded once. Sequenced here: CD4+ or CD8+ T cells sorted from blood, sampled in a trial of the OX40 agonist ivuxolimab. The receptors were sampled from an adult with an advanced solid tumor such as melanoma, head and neck, liver or kidney cancer. Both conserved end residues are part of each CDR3. The D gene is left open where the match is weak. Rows give clone size only sometimes, using once, few, many, or a class for an expanded clone.

V gene: TRBV7-2
clone size: NA
J gene: TRBJ1-5
D gene: TRBD1
CDR3 protein: CASSLAGTGLNQPQHF
CDR3 DNA: TGTGCCAGCAGCTTAGCCGGGACAGGGCTAAATCAGCCCCAGCATTTT

V gene: TRBV11-2
clone size: NA
J gene: TRBJ1-1
D gene: NA
CDR3 protein: CASSLSRILSGAFF
CDR3 DNA: TGTGCCAGCAGCTTAAGCCGAATCCTAAGTGGAGCTTTCTTT

V gene: TRBV27
clone size: NA
J gene: TRBJ2-7
D gene: NA
CDR3 protein: CASSLSFPSQSYEQYF
CDR3 DNA: TGTGCCAGCAGTTTATCGTTCCCTTCCCAAAGCTACGAGCAGTACTTC

V gene: TRBV4-3
clone size: NA
J gene: TRBJ1-3
D gene: NA
CDR3 protein: CASSQGAAGSGNTIYF
CDR3 DNA: TGCGCCAGCAGCCAAGGGGCCGCAGGCTCTGGAAACACCATATATTTT

V gene: TRBV5-1
clone size: NA
J gene: TRBJ2-5
D gene: NA
CDR3 protein: CASSLPGPQETQYF
CDR3 DNA: TGCGCCAGCAGCCTCCCGGGACCGCAAGAGACCCAGTACTTC

V gene: TRBV27
clone size: NA
J gene: TRBJ2-5
D gene: TRBD1
CDR3 protein: CASSLKGQGYQETQYF
CDR3 DNA: TGTGCCAGCAGTTTAAAAGGACAGGGCTACCAAGAGACCCAGTACTTC

V gene: TRBV11-3
clone size: NA
J gene: TRBJ2-7
D gene: NA
CDR3 protein: CASSLVAISSYEQYF
CDR3 DNA: TGTGCCAGCAGCTTAGTAGCCATCAGCTCCTACGAGCAGTACTTC

V gene: TRBV10-1
clone size: NA
J gene: TRBJ1-2
D gene: NA
CDR3 protein: CASSVDLMGGYTF
CDR3 DNA: TGCGCCAGCAGTGTCGATCTGATGGGCGGCTACACCTTC

V gene: TRBV28
clone size: NA
J gene: TRBJ1-6
D gene: TRBD1
CDR3 protein: CASSLGGQGSPLHF
CDR3 DNA: TGTGCCAGCAGTTTAGGGGGACAGGGTTCACCCCTCCACTTT

V gene: TRBV28
clone size: NA
J gene: TRBJ1-1
D gene: NA
CDR3 protein: CASSLWNRDHTEAFF
CDR3 DNA: TGTGCCAGCAGTTTATGGAACAGAGATCACACTGAAGCTTTCTTT

V gene: TRBV28
clone size: NA
J gene: TRBJ2-2
D gene: NA
CDR3 protein: CASNTPAAGELFF
CDR3 DNA: TGTGCCAGTAATACCCCGGCGGCCGGGGAGCTGTTTTTT

V gene: TRBV18
clone size: NA
J gene: TRBJ1-2
D gene: NA
CDR3 protein: CASSPAPNYGYTF
CDR3 DNA: TGTGCCAGCTCACCCGCCCCTAACTATGGCTACACCTTC

V gene: TRBV28
clone size: NA
J gene: TRBJ2-1
D gene: TRBD2
CDR3 protein: CASSTVGRVYNEQFF
CDR3 DNA: TGTGCCAGCAGTACGGTAGGGAGGGTTTACAATGAGCAGTTCTTC

V gene: TRBV7-8
clone size: NA
J gene: TRBJ2-2
D gene: TRBD2
CDR3 protein: CASSLTSGTIGELFF
CDR3 DNA: TGTGCCAGCAGCTTGACTTCCGGGACTATCGGGGAGCTGTTTTTT

V gene: TRBV7-2
clone size: NA
J gene: TRBJ2-7
D gene: TRBD2
CDR3 protein: CASSLARGGAKQYF
CDR3 DNA: TGTGCCAGCAGCTTAGCGCGCGGGGGGGCGAAGCAGTACTTC

V gene: TRBV5-4
clone size: once
J gene: TRBJ2-3
D gene: TRBD2
CDR3 protein: CASSLVAGGSSTDTQYF
CDR3 DNA: TGTGCCAGCAGCTTGGTTGCGGGGGGCTCAAGCACAGATACGCAGTATTTT

V gene: TRBV5-6
clone size: NA
J gene: TRBJ2-2
D gene: NA
CDR3 protein: CASSSYTGTQNTGELFF
CDR3 DNA: TGTGCCAGCAGCTCGTATACCGGGACTCAAAACACCGGGGAGCTGTTTTTT

V gene: TRBV5-1
clone size: NA
J gene: TRBJ1-2
D gene: NA
CDR3 protein: CASSPGDSQNYGYTF
CDR3 DNA: TGCGCCAGCAGCCCAGGGGACTCTCAAAACTATGGCTACACCTTC

V gene: TRBV4-3
clone size: NA
J gene: TRBJ2-7
D gene: NA
CDR3 protein: CASSQDPGDVLSPYEQYF
CDR3 DNA: TGCGCCAGCAGCCAAGACCCGGGGGACGTTTTAAGCCCCTACGAGCAGTACTTC

V gene: TRBV5-1
clone size: NA
J gene: TRBJ2-1
D gene: TRBD2
CDR3 protein: CASSLGGGINEQFF
CDR3 DNA: TGCGCCAGCAGCTTGGGCGGGGGAATCAATGAGCAGTTCTTC

V gene: TRBV7-3
clone size: NA
J gene: TRBJ2-5
D gene: TRBD2
CDR3 protein: CASSLNGGIKETQYF
CDR3 DNA: TGTGCCAGCAGCTTAAACGGGGGGATTAAAGAGACCCAGTACTTC

V gene: TRBV7-9
clone size: NA
J gene: TRBJ2-3
D gene: NA
CDR3 protein: CASGLVGASDTQYF
CDR3 DNA: TGTGCCAGCGGTTTGGTGGGAGCATCAGATACGCAGTATTTT

V gene: TRBV7-2
clone size: NA
J gene: TRBJ2-2
D gene: TRBD2
CDR3 protein: CASSLSSGGAGGELFF
CDR3 DNA: TGTGCCAGCAGCTTATCCAGCGGGGGGGCCGGCGGGGAGCTGTTTTTT

V gene: TRBV6-6
clone size: NA
J gene: TRBJ1-6
D gene: NA
CDR3 protein: CASSYSGIQGNSPLHF
CDR3 DNA: TGTGCCAGCAGTTACTCTGGGATACAGGGAAATTCACCCCTCCACTTT